This TCR beta chain originates from a study of T cell changes during pregnancy in multiple sclerosis (dated by TCRdb to about 2019). At the level of the whole study: Changes in the T cell repertoire over the course of pregnancy were examined in this study in women with multiple sclerosis.

As to this clone: The antigen this receptor binds is unknown. No base-level quality is on record; no much larger clone is a single base apart.

The library was made by the immunoSEQ multiplex PCR assay. In TCRdb, the immuneACCESS table is reduced to in-frame sequences with V and J assigned. These tables do not hold every clone; where another copy was compared, an unresolved V gene accounts for under half, and the others remain unexplained. This sample is represented by about 67,000 clones; approximately 90% of them were singletons. 2% to 3% of the sample is in the top ten clones. V is shortened by 5 bases, J by 7 bases, and the region joining them spans 14 bases. CDR1 and CDR2 are read off the germline V gene as SGHTA and FQGNSA. The CDR3, cysteine through phenylalanine, is 13 amino acids long. The kept DNA is CDR3 alone, 39 bases in frame from the first base.

Here the chain combines TRBV7-2 and TRBJ1-1; TRBD1 is perhaps the D gene, given 5 matching bases. The clonotype originates from a female donor with multiple sclerosis, enrolled in a pregnancy study. Material: peripheral blood, obtained in the first trimester of pregnancy. The CDR3 loop reads CASSPGQLLEAFF. At the DNA level, the sequence is TGTGCCAGCAGCCCTGGACAACTCCTTGAAGCTTTCTTT. The full variable domain, with segments outside the CDR3 supplied by the reference TRBV7-2 and TRBJ1-1 proteins, appears as GAGVSQSPSNKVTEKGKDVELRCDPISGHTALYWYRQSLGQGLEFLIYFQGNSAPDKSGLPSDRFSAERTGGSVSTLTIQRTQQEDSAVYLCASSPGQLLEAFFGQGTRLTVV.